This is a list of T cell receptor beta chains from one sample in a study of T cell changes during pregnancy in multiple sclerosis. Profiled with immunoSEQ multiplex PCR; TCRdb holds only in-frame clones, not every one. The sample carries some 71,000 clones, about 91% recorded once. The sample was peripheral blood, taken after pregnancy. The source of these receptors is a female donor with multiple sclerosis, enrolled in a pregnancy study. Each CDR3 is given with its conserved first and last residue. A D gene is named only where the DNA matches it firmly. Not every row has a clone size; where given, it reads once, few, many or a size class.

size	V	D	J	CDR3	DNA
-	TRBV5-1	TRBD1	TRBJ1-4	CASSLAPGQRNEKLFF	TGCGCCAGCAGCTTGGCCCCGGGACAGCGAAATGAAAAACTGTTTTTT
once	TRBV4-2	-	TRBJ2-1	CASSQTTKRAGHEQFF	TGTGCCAGCAGCCAGACTACCAAGCGGGCGGGTCATGAGCAGTTCTTC
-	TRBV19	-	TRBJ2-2	CASSIDREVGELFF	TGTGCCAGTAGTATCGACAGGGAGGTCGGGGAGCTGTTTTTT
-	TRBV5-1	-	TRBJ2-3	CASSLWETVVLDSDTQYF	TGCGCCAGCAGCTTGTGGGAGACGGTGGTCCTGGATTCGGATACGCAGTATTTT
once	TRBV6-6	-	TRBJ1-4	CASRARGDEKLFF	TGTGCCAGCAGGGCCCGGGGGGATGAAAAACTGTTTTTT
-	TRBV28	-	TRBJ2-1	CASSLRSTDAYNEQFF	TGTGCCAGCAGTTTAAGGTCGACAGACGCATACAATGAGCAGTTCTTC
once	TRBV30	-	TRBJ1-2	CAWSVLTGFYTF	TGTGCCTGGAGTGTCCTCACAGGATTCTACACCTTC
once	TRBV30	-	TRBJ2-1	CAWSKGRASNNEQFF	TGTGCCTGGAGTAAGGGCAGGGCCAGCAACAATGAGCAGTTCTTC
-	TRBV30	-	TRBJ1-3	CAWSPGSSGNTIYF	TGTGCCTGGAGTCCGGGTAGCTCTGGAAACACCATATATTTT
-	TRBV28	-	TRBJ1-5	CASSRGRQPQHF	TGTGCCAGCAGCCGGGGTCGTCAGCCCCAGCATTTT